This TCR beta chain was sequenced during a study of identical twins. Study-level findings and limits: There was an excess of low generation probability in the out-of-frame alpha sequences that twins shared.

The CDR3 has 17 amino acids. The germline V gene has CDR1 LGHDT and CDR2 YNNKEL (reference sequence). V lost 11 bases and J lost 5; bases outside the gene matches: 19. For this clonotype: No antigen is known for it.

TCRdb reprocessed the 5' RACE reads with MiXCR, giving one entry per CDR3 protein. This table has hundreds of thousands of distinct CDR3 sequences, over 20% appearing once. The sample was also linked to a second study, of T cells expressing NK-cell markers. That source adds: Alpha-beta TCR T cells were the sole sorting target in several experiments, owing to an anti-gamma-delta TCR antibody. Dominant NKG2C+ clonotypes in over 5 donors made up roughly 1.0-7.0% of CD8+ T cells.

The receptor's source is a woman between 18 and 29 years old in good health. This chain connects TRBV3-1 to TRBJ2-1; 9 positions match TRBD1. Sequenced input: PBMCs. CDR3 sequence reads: CASSPKWGTGKDNEQFF. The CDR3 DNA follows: TGTGCCTCCAGCCCCAAATGGGGGACAGGGAAGGACAATGAGCAGTTCTTC.